This T cell receptor beta chain emerged from a study of blood T cells in healthy people across ages. Notes on this clonotype: Its specificity is unknown.

Study-wide results and caveats: TCR beta diversity tracked closely with naive T cell percentage. Long-lived donors exceeded aged donors in naive CD4+ cells and diversity.

A second PCR, run for roughly 7 to 12 cycles, used a sample-barcoded 5' primer plus a J-beta primer mix. TCRdb processed the 5' RACE reads anew with MiXCR; each CDR3 protein has one entry. The repertoire has over 950,000 distinct CDR3 sequences, roughly half of them found once; the top ten carry roughly 23%. CDR1 and CDR2 from the germline V gene are SNHLY and FYNNEI. The CDR3 runs 13 residues. The V gene end was trimmed by 10 bases and the J gene end by 4 bases; junction bases not matched to a gene: 10. The specimen sequenced was blood. The V call is TRBV2, the J call TRBJ2-7; TRBD2 matches 7 bases. The receptor comes from a woman in her sixties or seventies in good health. CDR3 DNA: TGTGCCATCACGGCTAGCGGATGGTACGAGCAGTACTTC. Its protein is CAITASGWYEQYF.